Listed here are 8 T cell receptor beta chains from one sample, sequenced in a study of T cell responses to AZD1222 COVID-19 vaccine. The method was immunoSEQ multiplex PCR; TCRdb's version includes in-frame clones alone and lacks a portion of them. The sample lists fewer than 150,000 clones, roughly 93% occurring once. This material consisted of peripheral blood, taken on day 0 of AZD1222 vaccination. All receptors come from an adult in good health.

V is TRBV29-1 and J is TRBJ1-1, with no clear D. The CDR3 sequence is 11 residues long. Trimming cost V 4 bases and J 1 base, with 4 bases left between them. Germline V CDR1 and CDR2: SQVTM, ANQGSEA. CDR3 protein: CSVGQNTEAFF. CDR3 DNA: TGCAGCGTTGGCCAGAACACTGAAGCTTTCTTT.

J is TRBJ2-1 and V is TRBV7-2; no reliable D call. The germline gives CDR1 SGHTA, CDR2 FQGNSA. Trimming took 3 bases from V and 5 from J, leaving 11 bases between them. The CDR3 is 14 residues long. DNA for the CDR3: TGTGCCAGCAGCTTTCGGACGTTTAACAATGAGCAGTTCTTC. Translation: CASSFRTFNNEQFF.

The CDR3 loop reads CATSDGGTGYRYEQYF. Written as DNA, the CDR3 is TGTGCCACCAGTGATGGGGGAACAGGGTATCGGTACGAGCAGTACTTC. The chain carries TRBV24-1 and TRBJ2-7, with a weak D call TRBD1 (6 bases). This CDR3 has 16 residues. V gave up 3 bases and J gave up 4 bases, with 18 bases separating them. Germline V gene lookup returns CDR1 KGHDR and CDR2 SFDVKD.

The V gene is TRBV9, the J gene TRBJ2-7; D possibly uses TRBD1 or TRBD2 (6 bases each). The germline V gene encodes CDR1 SGDLS and CDR2 YYNGEE. The CDR3 is 15 amino acids. The V end lost 1 base, the J end lost 3 bases, and 14 bases lay between the germline ends. In nucleotides, the CDR3 is TGTGCCAGCAGCGTAAACGGGGGCTACAACTACGAGCAGTACTTC. Its translation: CASSVNGGYNYEQYF.

The chain employs TRBV5-5 and TRBJ2-7; 9 bases are shared with TRBD2. The CDR3 is made up of 17 amino acids. Germline-derived CDR1 and CDR2 are SGHKS and YYEKEE (reference sequence). V was pared by 0 bases and J by 0 bases, with 7 bases of the junction left unmatched. As DNA, the CDR3 is TGTGCCAGCAGCTTGGCAGGCGGGGGGGCTCTCTCCTACGAGCAGTACTTC. Translating gives CASSLAGGGALSYEQYF. Variable domain in full (rest from reference TRBV5-5 and TRBJ2-7): DAGVTQSPTHLIKTRGQQVTLRCSPISGHKSVSWYQQVLGQGPQFIFQYYEKEERGRGNFPDRFSARQFPNYSSELNVNALLLGDSALYLCASSLAGGGALSYEQYFGPGTRLTVT.

This chain connects TRBV5-1 to TRBJ1-3; D remains ambiguous. This CDR3 region has 13 residues. Trimming stripped 5 bases from V and 4 bases from J, with 10 bases between. Looked up from germline, CDR1 is SGHRS and CDR2 is YFSETQ. This CDR3 reads CASSNPSGNTIYF. The CDR3 DNA reads as TGCGCCAGCAGTAACCCCTCCGGAAACACCATATATTTT.

The gene calls are TRBV28 and TRBJ1-4; D gene ambiguous. Per germline, CDR1 MDHEN and CDR2 SYDVKM. CDR3 length: 14 residues. V was trimmed by 5 bases and J by 4 bases, leaving 11 bases between them. The chain's CDR3 is CASSTREGNEKLFF. The CDR3, as DNA: TGTGCCAGCAGTACTCGGGAGGGTAATGAAAAACTGTTTTTT.

The gene calls are TRBV12-3 or TRBV12-4 and TRBJ2-1, with a possible D match to TRBD2 (6 bases). Trimming removed 5 bases from V and 9 bases from J, with 8 bases in between. The CDR3 is 11 amino acids. CDR3 nucleotides: TGTGCCAGCAGTAGGGAGGTTGAGCAGTTCTTC. Residues: CASSREVEQFF.